This is a list of T cell receptor beta chains from one sample in a study of T cells in localized non-small cell lung cancer. Produced via immunoSEQ multiplex PCR; TCRdb's table is partial and in-frame only. This table has 20,000 to 30,000 clones, approximately 86% appearing once. The sample here was peripheral blood, taken before any cancer treatment. All receptors derive from a female donor of 60 years or more with stage I lung adenocarcinoma. Both conserved end residues are part of each CDR3. Each record gives: D gene, V gene, clone size, J gene, CDR3 protein, CDR3 DNA. A D gene is named only where the DNA matches it firmly. For some rows the clone size is stated as once, few or many, or as a class when expanded; others skip it.

d_gene: -; v_gene: TRBV19; abundance: -; j_gene: TRBJ1-5; CDR3aa: CASSSSDKLHF; CDR3nt: TGTGCCAGTAGCTCGTCCGACAAACTGCATTTT
d_gene: TRBD2; v_gene: TRBV5-6; abundance: -; j_gene: TRBJ2-1; CDR3aa: CASSNGGGLHNEQFF; CDR3nt: TGTGCCAGCAGCAACGGGGGGGGGCTCCACAATGAGCAGTTCTTC
d_gene: -; v_gene: TRBV11-3; abundance: -; j_gene: TRBJ1-2; CDR3aa: CASSLAGTASGYTF; CDR3nt: TGTGCCAGCAGCTTAGCCGGGACGGCCAGCGGCTACACCTTC
d_gene: -; v_gene: TRBV7-3; abundance: -; j_gene: TRBJ1-2; CDR3aa: CASSLGQGPYGYTF; CDR3nt: TGTGCCAGCAGCCTCGGACAAGGCCCCTATGGCTACACCTTC
d_gene: TRBD1; v_gene: TRBV2; abundance: few; j_gene: TRBJ2-2; CDR3aa: CASRGGTAGELFF; CDR3nt: TGTGCCAGCAGAGGGGGCACGGCCGGGGAGCTGTTTTTT
d_gene: -; v_gene: TRBV9; abundance: few; j_gene: TRBJ2-7; CDR3aa: CASSVGPNYEQYF; CDR3nt: TGTGCCAGCAGCGTCGGGCCTAACTACGAGCAGTACTTC
d_gene: TRBD1; v_gene: TRBV4-1; abundance: -; j_gene: TRBJ1-2; CDR3aa: CASSLGTENYGYTF; CDR3nt: TGCGCCAGCAGCCTCGGGACAGAAAACTATGGCTACACCTTC
d_gene: -; v_gene: TRBV28; abundance: -; j_gene: TRBJ1-1; CDR3aa: CASTVLSENTEAFF; CDR3nt: TGTGCCAGCACGGTCTTATCTGAAAACACTGAAGCTTTCTTT
d_gene: -; v_gene: TRBV9; abundance: few; j_gene: TRBJ2-2; CDR3aa: CASSARTVGDTGELFF; CDR3nt: TGTGCCAGCAGCGCCCGGACAGTTGGTGACACCGGGGAGCTGTTTTTT
d_gene: -; v_gene: TRBV30; abundance: -; j_gene: TRBJ1-2; CDR3aa: CARNWGDYGYTF; CDR3nt: TGTGCCCGGAATTGGGGGGACTATGGCTACACCTTC
d_gene: TRBD1; v_gene: TRBV5-8; abundance: -; j_gene: TRBJ2-7; CDR3aa: CASSSPGTGGRYEQYF; CDR3nt: TGTGCCAGCAGCTCCCCCGGGACAGGGGGCAGGTACGAGCAGTACTTC
d_gene: -; v_gene: TRBV30; abundance: -; j_gene: TRBJ2-7; CDR3aa: CAWSVGRGGYEQYF; CDR3nt: TGTGCCTGGAGTGTGGGCAGGGGGGGCTACGAGCAGTACTTC
d_gene: TRBD1; v_gene: TRBV6-5; abundance: -; j_gene: TRBJ2-5; CDR3aa: CASSYSWTGGETQYF; CDR3nt: TGTGCCAGCAGTTACTCGTGGACAGGGGGAGAGACCCAGTACTTC
d_gene: TRBD1; v_gene: TRBV2; abundance: -; j_gene: TRBJ1-4; CDR3aa: CASYKGIQMGATGGQSYEKLFF; CDR3nt: TGTGCCAGCTATAAGGGGATCCAAATGGGAGCGACAGGGGGCCAGAGTTATGAAAAACTGTTTTTT
d_gene: TRBD1; v_gene: TRBV5-6; abundance: -; j_gene: TRBJ2-5; CDR3aa: CASRDTGGAQYF; CDR3nt: TGTGCCAGCAGAGATACAGGGGGCGCCCAGTACTTC
d_gene: TRBD1; v_gene: TRBV2; abundance: -; j_gene: TRBJ2-7; CDR3aa: CASQDRGRTYEQYF; CDR3nt: TGTGCCAGCCAGGACAGGGGGCGCACCTACGAGCAGTACTTC
d_gene: TRBD1; v_gene: TRBV4-1; abundance: -; j_gene: TRBJ1-2; CDR3aa: CASSQGDRVVYTF; CDR3nt: TGCGCCAGCAGCCAGGGGGACAGGGTGGTCTACACCTTC
d_gene: TRBD1; v_gene: TRBV29-1; abundance: -; j_gene: TRBJ1-1; CDR3aa: CSASDREGTEAFF; CDR3nt: TGCAGCGCCTCCGACAGGGAGGGCACTGAAGCTTTCTTT
d_gene: -; v_gene: TRBV4-1; abundance: -; j_gene: TRBJ1-1; CDR3aa: CASSQDRGTEAFF; CDR3nt: TGCGCCAGCAGCCAAGATCGGGGCACTGAAGCTTTCTTT
d_gene: -; v_gene: TRBV23-1; abundance: -; j_gene: TRBJ1-6; CDR3aa: CASSQICAVTSPLHF; CDR3nt: TGCGCCAGCAGTCAAATCTGCGCAGTCACGTCACCCCTCCACTTT
d_gene: -; v_gene: TRBV5-1; abundance: -; j_gene: TRBJ2-7; CDR3aa: CASGKTGYKDEQYF; CDR3nt: TGCGCCAGCGGGAAGACAGGCTACAAGGACGAGCAGTACTTC
d_gene: -; v_gene: TRBV19; abundance: -; j_gene: TRBJ1-2; CDR3aa: CASRENIYGYTF; CDR3nt: TGTGCCAGTCGGGAGAATATCTATGGCTACACCTTC
d_gene: TRBD1; v_gene: TRBV7-9; abundance: -; j_gene: TRBJ1-1; CDR3aa: CASSLRQGAAFF; CDR3nt: TGTGCCAGCAGCCTAAGACAGGGGGCAGCTTTCTTT
d_gene: -; v_gene: TRBV28; abundance: -; j_gene: TRBJ2-7; CDR3aa: CASSWGKYEQYF; CDR3nt: TGTGCCAGCAGTTGGGGGAAATACGAGCAGTACTTC
d_gene: -; v_gene: TRBV9; abundance: few; j_gene: TRBJ1-1; CDR3aa: CASSPREIDTEAFF; CDR3nt: TGTGCCAGCAGTCCCAGGGAAATTGACACTGAAGCTTTCTTT
d_gene: -; v_gene: TRBV2; abundance: -; j_gene: TRBJ1-6; CDR3aa: CASSERDPFYNSPLHF; CDR3nt: TGTGCCAGCAGTGAACGGGATCCGTTCTATAATTCACCCCTCCACTTT
d_gene: TRBD1; v_gene: TRBV7-2; abundance: large; j_gene: TRBJ1-4; CDR3aa: CASSPGQGNEKLFF; CDR3nt: TGTGCCAGCAGCCCCGGACAGGGCAATGAAAAACTGTTTTTT
d_gene: TRBD1; v_gene: TRBV27; abundance: -; j_gene: TRBJ1-4; CDR3aa: CASSSGTAYNEKLFF; CDR3nt: TGTGCCAGCAGTTCCGGGACAGCTTATAATGAAAAACTGTTTTTT
d_gene: -; v_gene: TRBV29-1; abundance: -; j_gene: TRBJ2-1; CDR3aa: CSVFGRSANEQFF; CDR3nt: TGCAGCGTGTTCGGAAGATCCGCCAATGAGCAGTTCTTC
d_gene: TRBD2; v_gene: TRBV5-4; abundance: -; j_gene: TRBJ2-3; CDR3aa: CASSLTSESTDTQYF; CDR3nt: TGTGCCAGCAGCTTAACTAGCGAAAGCACAGATACGCAGTATTTT
d_gene: -; v_gene: TRBV11-2; abundance: -; j_gene: TRBJ2-3; CDR3aa: CASSPQTDTQYF; CDR3nt: TGTGCCAGCAGCCCCCAAACAGATACGCAGTATTTT
d_gene: -; v_gene: TRBV18; abundance: -; j_gene: TRBJ1-5; CDR3aa: CASSPRGPGQPQHF; CDR3nt: TGTGCCAGCTCACCACGGGGGCCCGGACAGCCCCAGCATTTT
d_gene: -; v_gene: TRBV27; abundance: -; j_gene: TRBJ1-3; CDR3aa: CASSMDSGNTIYF; CDR3nt: TGTGCCAGCAGCATGGACTCTGGAAACACCATATATTTT
d_gene: -; v_gene: TRBV9; abundance: -; j_gene: TRBJ2-1; CDR3aa: CASSVGSSSYNEQFF; CDR3nt: TGTGCCAGCAGCGTAGGCTCAAGCTCCTACAATGAGCAGTTCTTC
d_gene: TRBD1; v_gene: TRBV6-5; abundance: -; j_gene: TRBJ1-6; CDR3aa: CASSSWDRVNPPLHF; CDR3nt: TGTGCCAGCAGTTCATGGGACAGGGTGAATCCACCCCTCCACTTT
d_gene: -; v_gene: TRBV19; abundance: -; j_gene: TRBJ2-2; CDR3aa: CASRRNTGELFF; CDR3nt: TGTGCCAGTAGAAGGAACACCGGGGAGCTGTTTTTT
d_gene: -; v_gene: TRBV5-6; abundance: -; j_gene: TRBJ1-4; CDR3aa: CASSLITTSNEKLFF; CDR3nt: TGTGCCAGCAGCCTCATTACGACTAGTAATGAAAAACTGTTTTTT
d_gene: TRBD1; v_gene: TRBV28; abundance: -; j_gene: TRBJ1-3; CDR3aa: CASSPTGARGNTIYF; CDR3nt: TGTGCCAGCAGCCCCACAGGGGCAAGAGGAAACACCATATATTTT
d_gene: TRBD2; v_gene: TRBV4-1; abundance: -; j_gene: TRBJ2-5; CDR3aa: CASSPFSGRGKETQYF; CDR3nt: TGCGCCAGCAGCCCGTTTAGCGGGCGGGGGAAAGAGACCCAGTACTTC
d_gene: -; v_gene: TRBV21-1; abundance: -; j_gene: TRBJ1-1; CDR3aa: CASSKERDSPGTGDTEAFF; CDR3nt: TGTGCCAGCAGCAAAGAGAGAGATTCGCCCGGGACAGGGGACACTGAAGCTTTCTTT
d_gene: -; v_gene: TRBV7-8; abundance: -; j_gene: TRBJ2-2; CDR3aa: CASSLSANANTGELFF; CDR3nt: TGTGCCAGCAGCTTATCGGCTAACGCGAACACCGGGGAGCTGTTTTTT
d_gene: -; v_gene: TRBV7-2; abundance: few; j_gene: TRBJ1-1; CDR3aa: CASSFDRSTEAFF; CDR3nt: TGTGCCAGCAGCTTCGACAGAAGTACTGAAGCTTTCTTT
d_gene: -; v_gene: TRBV30; abundance: -; j_gene: TRBJ2-7; CDR3aa: CAWTGTRTSSYEQYF; CDR3nt: TGTGCCTGGACCGGGACAAGGACTAGCTCCTACGAGCAGTACTTC
d_gene: TRBD2; v_gene: TRBV5-4; abundance: -; j_gene: TRBJ2-1; CDR3aa: CASSLSSGSYNEQFF; CDR3nt: TGTGCCAGCAGCTTGTCTAGCGGGTCCTACAATGAGCAGTTCTTC
d_gene: TRBD2; v_gene: TRBV4-2; abundance: -; j_gene: TRBJ2-1; CDR3aa: CASSQPGTSGTEQFF; CDR3nt: TGTGCCAGCAGCCAACCCGGGACTAGCGGGACGGAGCAGTTCTTC
d_gene: -; v_gene: TRBV28; abundance: once; j_gene: TRBJ1-2; CDR3aa: CASRGGLIYGYTF; CDR3nt: TGTGCCAGCAGGGGGGGACTGATCTATGGCTACACCTTC
d_gene: TRBD1; v_gene: TRBV15; abundance: -; j_gene: TRBJ2-7; CDR3aa: CATSRGDRGRGGEQYF; CDR3nt: TGTGCCACCAGCAGAGGGGACAGGGGGCGTGGGGGCGAGCAGTACTTC